The present T cell receptor beta chain was sequenced within a study of T cell responses to AZD1222 COVID-19 vaccine. The CDR3 runs 16 residues. CDR1 is KGHDR and CDR2 is SFDVKD in the germline V gene. Trimming stripped 2 bases from V and 7 bases from J, with 19 bases between. Measured with immunoSEQ multiplex PCR; TCRdb has only the in-frame clones, and not every one. The sample lists about 130,000 clones; about 88% were seen once. The study's findings and limits: Repertoires in all cases were sampled only once the peak T cell response had passed. Only 5 or 6 individuals given AZD1222 were seropositive at baseline. Among the donors, most were white British and more were female, and clonal diversity was possibly underestimated. Compared with day 0, the breadth and depth of the Spike-specific TCR repertoire rose significantly after two doses of AZD1222.

As for this clone: Its antigen is undetermined.

V and J are TRBV24-1 and TRBJ2-5; D is undetermined. This clonotype originated in an adult in good health. This material consisted of peripheral blood, taken on day 0 of AZD1222 vaccination. CDR3 coding DNA: TGTGCCACCAGTGATTACCACGAACGGGTTCCAGGGACCCAGTACTTC. Protein sequence: CATSDYHERVPGTQYF.